Listed here is a single T cell receptor (beta chain). Its antigen is currently unknown. The data stem from a study of shared clonotypes between healthy human individuals. Study conclusions and caveats: Some clonotypes were shared by all four sorted-subset donors, while others were not shared. The non-shared ones had lower generation probabilities than the shared ones.

Germline V gene sequence: CDR1 MNHEY, CDR2 SVGAGI. Trimming cost V 6 bases and J 7 bases, with 15 bases left between them. This CDR3 region has 14 residues. Libraries were prepared by immunoSEQ multiplex PCR; TCRdb keeps only in-frame clonotypes and omits some of them. The sample shows approximately 980,000 clones, roughly 72% of them seen only once. This chain connects TRBV6-5 to TRBJ1-4; D is ambiguous. The sequencing input was memory CD4+ T cells sorted from blood. Subset noted: CD45RA-negative fraction. This clonotype was sampled from a man in his late teens or twenties in good health. The CDR3 sequence is CASSSGEVGEKLFF. The CDR3 DNA sequence: TGTGCCAGCAGCTCTGGGGAGGTTGGTGAAAAACTGTTTTTT.